The clone carrying this T cell receptor beta chain was counted only a few times. Antigen: not known. Other DNA sequences from this sample encode an identical CDR3 as well. Germline lookup yields CDR1 SGHNT and CDR2 YYREEE (reference sequence). The J segment lost 2 bases and the V segment lost 2 bases, leaving 3 bases of the junction unmatched. The CDR3 runs 15 residues. The PCR ran on 60 Vbeta and 13 Jbeta primers. Only in-frame clones appear in the TCRdb table, and some are missing; sequencing was by immunoSEQ multiplex PCR. The sample yields approximately 250,000 clones, just under 80% seen once. The data were obtained in a study of cytomegalovirus exposure and HLA in healthy donors. Study-level points and caveats: One later analysis reportedly identified an Asian-associated ancestry cluster that showed fewer N-insertions than the approximately 700-donor mean. Near-uniform donor sequencing depth was presumed by presence/absence analyses. In an earlier analysis, productive rearrangement rates for most beta V segments clustered near 87% or 30%. About 150 TCR beta chains were listed as cytomegalovirus-associated.

This receptor was obtained from a boy between 10 and 17 years old in good health and CMV-seronegative. Specimen: PBMCs. The chain links TRBV5-4 to TRBJ2-1; TRBD1 agrees at 8 bases. The CDR3 is CASSFDRGTYNEQFF. The CDR3 region has the DNA TGTGCCAGCAGCTTCGACAGGGGAACCTACAATGAGCAGTTCTTC.